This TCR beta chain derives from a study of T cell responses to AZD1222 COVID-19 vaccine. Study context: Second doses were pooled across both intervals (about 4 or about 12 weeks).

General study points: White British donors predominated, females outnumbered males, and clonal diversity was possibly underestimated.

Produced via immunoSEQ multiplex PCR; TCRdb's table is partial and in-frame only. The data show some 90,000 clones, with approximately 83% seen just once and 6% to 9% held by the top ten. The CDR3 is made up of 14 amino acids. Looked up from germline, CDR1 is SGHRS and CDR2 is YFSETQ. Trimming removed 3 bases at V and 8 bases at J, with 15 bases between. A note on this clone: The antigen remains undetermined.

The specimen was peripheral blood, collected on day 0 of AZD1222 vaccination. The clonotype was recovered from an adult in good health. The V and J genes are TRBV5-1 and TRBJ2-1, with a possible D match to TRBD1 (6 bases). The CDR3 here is CASSWQGKSDEQFF. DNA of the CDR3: TGCGCCAGCAGCTGGCAGGGGAAAAGTGATGAGCAGTTCTTC.